The present T cell receptor beta chain was sequenced within a study of T cell responses to AZD1222 COVID-19 vaccine. This CDR3 is 14 amino acids long. V was pared by 2 bases and J by 8 bases, with 15 bases between. Per the germline V gene, CDR1 is MNHNS and CDR2 is SASEGT. Libraries were prepared by immunoSEQ multiplex PCR; TCRdb keeps only in-frame clonotypes and omits some of them. The table lists over 70,000 clones, roughly 87% of them singletons. The chain has TRBV6-1 and TRBJ1-2; D may be TRBD1 (5 bases). The TCR sequence derives from an adult who received the AZD1222 COVID-19 vaccine. The sequences come from peripheral blood, collected 28 days after the second AZD1222 dose. CDR3 DNA sequence: TGTGCCAGCAGTGAAATGAGCAGGGTTGGGGGCTACACCTTC. It codes for CASSEMSRVGGYTF.